One sample yielded the 18 T cell receptor beta chains listed below, sequenced in a study of blood T cell repertoires in COVID-19. Here immunoSEQ multiplex PCR was the method, and the copy in TCRdb shows in-frame clones only, minus some. The sample lists 73,000 or so clones; around four fifths were seen once. Sequenced sample: peripheral blood. Receptor source: a man aged 45 to 65 with active COVID-19.

The rearrangement links TRBV18 to TRBJ1-5; TRBD1 matches at 7 bases. This CDR3 is 14 amino acids long. Unmatched junction bases numbered 3, after V lost 4 bases and J lost 3 bases. Germline values: CDR1 KGHSH, CDR2 LQKENI. Here the CDR3 reads CASSQGQLNQPQHF. The DNA of the CDR3 is TGTGCCAGCTCACAGGGACAGCTCAATCAGCCCCAGCATTTT. The full variable domain, with the rest looked up from reference TRBV18 and TRBJ1-5, is NAGVMQNPRHLVRRRGQEARLRCSPMKGHSHVYWYRQLPEEGLKFMVYLQKENIIDESGMPKERFSAEFPKEGPSILRIQQVVRGDSAAYFCASSQGQLNQPQHFGDGTRLSIL.

This sequence joins TRBV9 and TRBJ2-7, with 10 positions matching TRBD1. Germline V gene sequence: CDR1 SGDLS, CDR2 YYNGEE. The CDR3 length is 14 residues. After removal of 4 bases from V and 7 bases from J, the junction contained 8 bases not matched to a gene. The chain's CDR3 is CASSTRQGASEQYF. CDR3 nucleotide sequence: TGTGCCAGCAGCACCCGACAGGGGGCTAGTGAGCAGTACTTC.

The gene calls are TRBV5-6 and TRBJ1-2; the D gene is possibly TRBD1 (5 bases). Trimming stripped 5 bases from V and 4 bases from J, with 15 bases between. This CDR3 has 14 amino acids. CDR1 and CDR2 from the germline V gene are SGHDT and YYEEEE. The DNA of the CDR3 is TGTGCCAGCAGTCCCGGGACTTTAGGCTATGGCTACACCTTC. It specifies CASSPGTLGYGYTF.

The V gene is TRBV4-2, the J gene TRBJ2-7; TRBD1 might be the D (5 bases). This CDR3 region has 16 residues. Trimming shortened V by 1 base and J by 2 bases, and 15 bases separated the two germline ends. The germline gives CDR1 LGHNA, CDR2 YNFKEQ. Here the CDR3 DNA reads TGTGCCAGCAGCCAAGGGGGCACAGGTGTTGCCTACGAGCAGTACTTC. This sequence encodes CASSQGGTGVAYEQYF.

As DNA, the CDR3 is TGTGCCAGCAGCCCCCGGCTAGCGGGAAAAACCGGGGAGCTGTTTTTT. Protein: CASSPRLAGKTGELFF. V is TRBV7-2 and J is TRBJ2-2, with 9 bases aligning to TRBD2. The length of the CDR3 is 16 residues. V dropped 5 bases and J dropped 5; count of bases not matched to a gene: 9. Germline V gene lookup returns CDR1 SGHTA and CDR2 FQGNSA.

The gene calls are TRBV3-1 (or the pseudogene TRBV3-2) and TRBJ2-7; 8 nucleotides match TRBD1. CDR1 is LGHDT, CDR2 YNNKEL, per germline (reference sequence). V lost 0 bases, J lost 6 bases, and 16 bases stayed unmatched. The length of the CDR3 is 18 residues. The chain's CDR3 is CASSQEAIGRTGWFEQYF. As DNA, the CDR3 is TGTGCCAGCAGCCAAGAAGCTATAGGGCGGACAGGGTGGTTCGAGCAGTACTTC.

The CDR3 bases are TGTGCCAGCAGCTCCTCGGGTACAGATACGCAGTATTTT. It translates to CASSSSGTDTQYF. The chain joins TRBV7-9 to TRBJ2-3; no clear D gene. CDR1 and CDR2 (germline): SEHNR, FQNEAQ (reference sequence). The V gene lost 4 bases and the J gene lost 3 bases, with 8 bases spanning the gap. The CDR3 consists of 13 residues. The whole variable domain, remainder taken from reference TRBV7-9 and TRBJ2-3, is DTGVSQNPRHKITKRGQNVTFRCDPISEHNRLYWYRQTLGQGPEFLTYFQNEAQLEKSRLLSDRFSAERPKGSFSTLEIQRTEQGDSAMYLCASSSSGTDTQYFGPGTRLTVL.

The chain employs TRBV6-5 and TRBJ1-1; D may be TRBD1 (5 bases). Germline CDR1 reads MNHEY; CDR2 reads SVGAGI. V was pared by 3 bases and J by 5 bases, with 10 bases between. The CDR3 consists of 13 residues. CDR3: CASSYTGWTEAFF. As DNA, the CDR3 is TGTGCCAGCAGTTATACAGGTTGGACTGAAGCTTTCTTT.

This clone has a single count. The V call is TRBV7-2, the J call TRBJ2-2; 8 bases map to TRBD2. This CDR3 region has 16 residues. Trimming removed 8 bases from V and 4 bases from J; junction bases left unmatched: 12. The germline gives CDR1 SGHTA, CDR2 FQGNSA. The CDR3 coding sequence is TGTGCCAGCGGGGCCTTGATGGCGGGAGGCACCGGGGAGCTGTTTTTT. Protein product: CASGALMAGGTGELFF.

The V gene is TRBV2, the J gene TRBJ1-2; the match to TRBD1 covers 12 bases. The CDR3 sequence is 16 residues long. With 4 bases clipped from V and 0 bases from J, the junction kept 3 bases outside the gene matches. Germline CDR1 SNHLY, CDR2 FYNNEI. CDR3 protein: CASSGDRGQANYGYTF. In nucleotides, the CDR3 is TGTGCCAGCAGTGGGGACAGGGGGCAAGCTAACTATGGCTACACCTTC.

This rearrangement joins TRBV7-9 to TRBJ1-1, with TRBD1 as a possible D gene (5 bases). Germline lookup yields CDR1 SEHNR and CDR2 FQNEAQ (reference sequence). The V end was cut by 5 bases, the J end by 4 bases, with 17 bases between. CDR3 length: 15 residues. The CDR3 loop reads CASSPHHGGTTEAFF. The CDR3 nucleotides read TGTGCCAGCAGCCCCCACCACGGGGGTACCACTGAAGCTTTCTTT.

The rearrangement joins TRBV15 to TRBJ1-2; a weak D match, TRBD1 (6 bases). V lost 4 bases, J lost 7 bases, and 13 bases lay in between. Germline V lookup: CDR1 LNHNV, CDR2 YYDKDF (reference sequence). This CDR3 has 13 amino acids. As DNA, the CDR3 is TGTGCCACCAGCACCTCGTTGGGGGCTGGCTACACCTTC. Residues: CATSTSLGAGYTF.

V gene TRBV4-1 combines with J gene TRBJ2-7, with TRBD1 identical over 7 bases. Germline V gene data show CDR1 as MGHRA and CDR2 as YSYEKL. CDR3 length equals 14 residues. Trimming at V came to 6 bases and at J to 2 bases, leaving 7 bases not matched to a gene. The chain's CDR3 is CASRPPGQTYEQYF. CDR3 sequence (DNA): TGCGCCAGCAGGCCCCCGGGACAGACCTACGAGCAGTACTTC.

V is TRBV3-1 (or the pseudogene TRBV3-2) and J is TRBJ1-1, with a possible D match to TRBD1 (6 bases). Germline CDR1 LGHDT, CDR2 YNNKEL (reference sequence). The V end lost 3 bases, the J end lost 3 bases, and 11 bases lay between the germline ends. CDR3 length equals 14 residues. The chain's CDR3 is CASSQQQGYTEAFF. In DNA form, the CDR3 reads TGTGCCAGCAGCCAGCAACAGGGATACACTGAAGCTTTCTTT.

The rearrangement uses TRBV6-5 and TRBJ1-2; 11 bases are shared with TRBD1. CDR1 and CDR2 (germline): MNHEY, SVGAGI. The CDR3 covers 14 residues. V gave up 10 bases and J gave up 3 bases; unmatched junction bases: 7. CDR3 bases: TGTGCCATAGAGCCGGGACAGGGGGACTATGGCTACACCTTC. This sequence encodes CAIEPGQGDYGYTF.

The chain carries TRBV7-2 and TRBJ2-3; 11 bases match TRBD2. The CDR3 has 16 amino acids. Germline V CDR1 and CDR2: SGHTA, FQGNSA. The junction had 6 bases not matched to a gene; V was cut back by 4 bases and J by 3 bases. The CDR3 loop is CASSWTSGYRTDTQYF. DNA for the CDR3: TGTGCCAGCAGCTGGACTAGCGGGTACCGTACAGATACGCAGTATTTT.

V and J are TRBV7-2 and TRBJ1-2, with 10 bases that match TRBD1. In germline, CDR1 is SGHTA, CDR2 FQGNSA. The CDR3 has 16 residues. J gave up 4 bases and V 5 bases, and 10 bases lay outside the gene matches. Written as DNA, the CDR3 is TGTGCCAGCAGCCCAGAGGGGACAGGGGTGAGCTATGGCTACACCTTC. Translating it yields CASSPEGTGVSYGYTF. Supplemented by reference TRBV7-2 and TRBJ1-2, the full variable domain reads GAGVSQSPSNKVTEKGKDVELRCDPISGHTALYWYRQSLGQGLEFLIYFQGNSAPDKSGLPSDRFSAERTGGSVSTLTIQRTQQEDSAVYLCASSPEGTGVSYGYTFGSGTRLTVV.

CDR3 loop: CSALRAPTQHF. The DNA of the CDR3 is TGCAGTGCTCTCAGGGCCCCTACCCAGCATTTT. The chain employs TRBV20-1 and TRBJ1-5; possibly TRBD1 for D (5 bases). Trimming took off 5 bases at V and 11 bases at J, with 13 bases between the two ends. Germline V gene lookup returns CDR1 DFQATT and CDR2 SNEGSKA (reference sequence). The CDR3 totals 11 residues.